The T cell receptor (beta chain) described here comes from a study of CD8 T cells in Susac syndrome. Background on the study: Susac syndrome patients were untreated, on corticosteroids with some adding intravenous immunoglobulin, or on intravenous immunoglobulin only.

Reverse transcription of roughly 0.5 to 1 ug RNA was performed with random hexamers. TCRdb processed the immunoSEQ multiplex PCR reads anew with MiXCR; each CDR3 protein has one entry. Of roughly 130,000 distinct CDR3 sequences in the sample, roughly 94% were seen once. V trimming: 4 bases; J trimming: 2 bases; junction bases outside the gene matches: 7. The length of the CDR3 is 16 residues. Germline V gene data show CDR1 as SGHDT and CDR2 as YYEEEE. Sample: CD8+ T cells from PBMCs. The TCR sequence derives from a human donor with Susac syndrome. This chain links TRBV5-6 with TRBJ2-1; 9 nucleotides align to TRBD2. CDR3 protein: CASSVALAGTYNEQFF. The CDR3 nucleotides read TGTGCCAGCAGCGTAGCACTAGCGGGCACCTACAATGAGCAGTTCTTC.